This TCR beta chain appears in the sequencing data of a study of vaccination and CD4 T cells after COVID-19. Looking at the study overall: Four females and six males made up the convalescents, with two Hispanic. Stimulation used overlapping spike peptides from SARS-CoV-2, HCoV-NL63, HCoV-OC43 and HCoV-229E.

Germline V gene sequence: CDR1 SGHTA, CDR2 FQGTGA. The V and J ends lost 2 bases and 3 bases, in that order; junction bases with no gene match: 3. The CDR3 sequence is 15 residues long. As for treatment: roughly ten-day PBMC culture with coronavirus spike peptide pools or control peptides (ViraFEST assay). The assay that was used to sequence DNA from cultured CD4+ T cells was the Oncomine TCR Beta short-read assay. From the PCR reads, TCRdb called clonotypes with MiXCR, one entry per CDR3 protein. The sample has around 20,000 distinct CDR3 sequences; 67% are singletons. This clonotype has only one observation. Antigen: not known.

The clonotype originates from a human donor who had recovered from COVID-19. Sequenced input: CD4+ T cells from blood, cultured in vitro. The chain carries TRBV7-3 and TRBJ2-1, with 8 nucleotides matching TRBD2. CDR3 nucleotide sequence: TGTGCCAGCAGCTTAGGACTAGCCCGCTACAATGAGCAGTTCTTC. Protein product: CASSLGLARYNEQFF.